This TCR beta chain was sequenced in a study of sequential checkpoint blockade in melanoma. Turning to the study itself: 91 pretreatment tumor DNA samples were TCRβ immunosequenced. Overall study findings and caveats: PD-L1 staining and CD8+ counts, not mutational load, tracked tumor T-cell clonality. Patients with week-13 increases in T-cell fraction and clonality benefited about 30 times more often.

Per the germline V gene, CDR1 is LNHDA and CDR2 is SQIVND (reference sequence). With 9 bases removed from V and 6 bases from J, the gap between germline ends came to 26 bases. The CDR3 is 16 residues long. Note on this clone: Antigen: not known.

Here immunoSEQ multiplex PCR was the method, and the copy in TCRdb shows in-frame clones only, minus some. The table shows several thousand clones, with less than 25% occurring only once. The treatment: randomized to nivolumab then ipilimumab (arm A) or the reverse (arm B). DNA-damaging chemotherapy had not been given to any patient beforehand. The receptor was derived from a human donor with melanoma. Sequenced here: tumor tissue (inferred from file names), sampled from a patient given nivolumab and ipilimumab in sequence. The chain uses TRBV19 and TRBJ1-1; D perhaps matches TRBD1 (6 bases). The CDR3 is CASTSRGRDPSPEAFF. The CDR3 nucleotides are TGTGCCAGCACGTCCCGGGGGCGCGATCCGAGCCCTGAAGCTTTCTTT.